These T cell receptor beta chains were read from a single sample in a study of CD8+CD57+ T cells in acquired aplastic anemia. TCRdb passed the reads through MiXCR, listing each CDR3 protein once. The profile covers around 200,000 distinct CDR3 sequences, with 55% to 65% appearing a single time and 58% taken by the ten largest. The sequenced material came from sorted CD4+, CD8+, or CD8+CD57+ T cells (not recorded which) from PBMCs. The receptors originated from a human donor with aplastic anemia. Both conserved end residues are part of each CDR3. D genes are given only for firm matches. Not all rows give a size; the values are once, few, many and, for expanded clones, a class.

length: 15
D: TRBD2
J: TRBJ2-3
size: NA
V: TRBV20-1
CDR3: CSARRGLATTDTQYF
DNA: TGCAGTGCGAGAAGAGGACTAGCGACCACAGATACGCAGTATTTT

length: 18
D: NA
J: TRBJ2-2
size: once
V: TRBV5-4
CDR3: CASSLPRVELPNTGELFF
DNA: TGTGCCAGCAGCTTGCCCAGGGTGGAGCTACCGAACACCGGGGAGCTGTTTTTT

length: 18
D: TRBD1
J: TRBJ2-6
size: NA
V: TRBV20-1
CDR3: CSARDLAGQASGANVLTF
DNA: TGCAGTGCTAGAGATTTGGCTGGACAGGCGTCGGGGGCCAACGTCCTGACTTTC

length: 12
D: NA
J: TRBJ2-1
size: NA
V: TRBV24-1
CDR3: CATRNGEREQFF
DNA: TGTGCCACCAGGAATGGAGAGCGGGAGCAGTTCTTC

length: 12
D: NA
J: TRBJ1-1
size: NA
V: TRBV24-1
CDR3: CATGGANTEAFF
DNA: TGTGCCACGGGGGGAGCGAACACTGAAGCTTTCTTT

length: 14
D: NA
J: TRBJ1-6
size: NA
V: TRBV7-9
CDR3: CASSLTGLSSPLHF
DNA: TGTGCCAGCAGCTTGACAGGTTTATCTTCACCCCTCCACTTT

length: 16
D: NA
J: TRBJ2-1
size: NA
V: TRBV11-2
CDR3: CASSLSAAKSYNEQFF
DNA: TGTGCCAGCAGCTTATCGGCGGCAAAATCCTACAATGAGCAGTTCTTC

length: 16
D: TRBD1
J: TRBJ2-3
size: NA
V: TRBV11-3
CDR3: CASSLAGQGVYNEQYF
DNA: TGTGCCAGCAGCTTAGCGGGACAGGGGGTGTACAATGAGCAGTATTTT

length: 17
D: TRBD1
J: TRBJ1-1
size: many
V: TRBV12-3/TRBV12-4
CDR3: CASSFGQGDSMNTEAFF
DNA: TGTGCCAGCAGTTTTGGACAGGGTGATTCCATGAACACTGAAGCTTTCTTT

length: 11
D: NA
J: TRBJ2-1
size: NA
V: TRBV10-3
CDR3: CAISGVREQFF
DNA: TGTGCCATCAGTGGCGTGCGTGAGCAGTTCTTC

length: 15
D: TRBD1
J: TRBJ1-6
size: few
V: TRBV12-3/TRBV12-4
CDR3: CASSLRTGVGSPLHF
DNA: TGTGCCAGCAGTTTAAGGACAGGGGTTGGTTCACCCCTCCACTTT

length: 13
D: NA
J: TRBJ2-5
size: NA
V: TRBV7-9
CDR3: CASSPKAEETQYF
DNA: TGTGCCAGCAGCCCAAAAGCTGAAGAGACCCAGTACTTC

length: 12
D: TRBD2
J: TRBJ2-1
size: NA
V: TRBV29-1
CDR3: CSVSGGVNGQSF
DNA: TGCAGCGTCAGCGGGGGGGTCAATGGGCAGTCCTTC

length: 17
D: NA
J: TRBJ1-2
size: NA
V: TRBV7-9
CDR3: CASSLDALGEVSYGYTF
DNA: TGCGCCAGCAGCTTAGATGCACTGGGGGAGGTTAGCTATGGCTACACCTTC

length: 12
D: NA
J: TRBJ1-6
size: few
V: TRBV7-2
CDR3: CASSLYNSPLHF
DNA: TGTGCCAGCAGCTTATATAATTCACCCCTCCACTTT

length: 13
D: NA
J: TRBJ2-2
size: NA
V: TRBV9
CDR3: CASSVVRSGELFF
DNA: TGTGCCAGCAGCGTAGTCAGGTCCGGGGAGCTGTTTTTT

length: 14
D: NA
J: TRBJ2-2
size: NA
V: TRBV24-1
CDR3: CATSEGAYTGELFF
DNA: TGTGCCACCAGTGAGGGTGCCTACACCGGGGAGCTGTTTTTT

length: 15
D: NA
J: TRBJ1-1
size: once
V: TRBV20-1
CDR3: CSATDLQGPRTEAFF
DNA: TGCAGTGCTACGGATTTACAGGGACCTCGCACTGAAGCTTTCTTT

length: 17
D: TRBD1
J: TRBJ2-3
size: NA
V: TRBV15
CDR3: CASNKRDRASGTDTQYF
DNA: TGTGCCAGCAACAAGAGAGACAGGGCCTCAGGCACAGATACGCAGTATTTT

length: 14
D: NA
J: TRBJ2-7
size: NA
V: TRBV7-9
CDR3: CASSYKGIPDEQYF
DNA: TGTGCCAGCAGCTATAAGGGAATTCCCGACGAGCAGTACTTC

length: 14
D: NA
J: TRBJ1-6
size: NA
V: TRBV19
CDR3: CASTSGGGSTPLHF
DNA: TGTGCCAGTACCTCTGGGGGGGGCAGCACACCCCTCCACTTT

length: 16
D: TRBD1
J: TRBJ2-7
size: NA
V: TRBV5-1
CDR3: CASSRSGTGGAGEQYF
DNA: TGCGCCAGCAGCCGATCCGGGACAGGGGGCGCGGGCGAGCAGTACTTC

length: 14
D: NA
J: TRBJ2-3
size: NA
V: TRBV9
CDR3: CASSVVLADDTQYF
DNA: TGTGCCAGCAGCGTAGTACTAGCAGACGATACGCAGTATTTT

length: 13
D: TRBD1
J: TRBJ2-7
size: many
V: TRBV12-3/TRBV12-4
CDR3: CASRKLTGFEQYF
DNA: TGTGCCAGCAGGAAACTGACAGGGTTTGAGCAGTACTTC

length: 12
D: NA
J: TRBJ2-5
size: NA
V: TRBV12-3/TRBV12-4
CDR3: CASSALIGTQYF
DNA: TGTGCCAGCAGTGCACTCATAGGGACCCAGTACTTC

length: 15
D: NA
J: TRBJ2-2
size: NA
V: TRBV9
CDR3: CASSVGPENTGELFF
DNA: TGTGCCAGCAGCGTAGGACCCGAAAACACCGGGGAGCTGTTTTTT

length: 14
D: TRBD1
J: TRBJ1-6
size: NA
V: TRBV20-1
CDR3: CSAYTGGEGSPLHF
DNA: TGCAGTGCTTATACAGGGGGCGAGGGGTCACCCCTCCACTTT

length: 14
D: NA
J: TRBJ2-7
size: NA
V: TRBV15
CDR3: CATSRGGSRGEQYF
DNA: TGTGCCACCAGCAGAGGAGGGAGTCGGGGAGAGCAGTACTTC

length: 13
D: TRBD1
J: TRBJ1-1
size: NA
V: TRBV5-1
CDR3: CASSLRTGYEAFF
DNA: TGTGCCAGCAGCTTGAGGACAGGGTATGAAGCTTTCTTT

length: 14
D: TRBD1
J: TRBJ2-7
size: NA
V: TRBV7-2
CDR3: CASSKRQGQYEQYF
DNA: TGCGCCAGCAGCAAGAGACAGGGACAGTACGAGCAGTACTTC

length: 16
D: TRBD2
J: TRBJ2-1
size: NA
V: TRBV2
CDR3: CASTGMASGEYNEQFF
DNA: TGTGCCAGCACGGGCATGGCTAGCGGGGAATACAATGAGCAGTTCTTC

length: 15
D: NA
J: TRBJ2-1
size: NA
V: TRBV10-2
CDR3: CASSALSKSYNEQFF
DNA: TGCGCCAGCAGTGCTCTTTCTAAATCCTACAATGAGCAGTTCTTC

length: 11
D: NA
J: TRBJ2-1
size: NA
V: TRBV5-4
CDR3: CASTRLNEQFF
DNA: TGTGCCAGCACCCGACTCAATGAGCAGTTCTTC

length: 15
D: TRBD1
J: TRBJ2-7
size: once
V: TRBV15
CDR3: CATSSSWDRSYEQYF
DNA: TGTGCCACCAGCAGCTCCTGGGACAGGTCCTACGAGCAGTACTTC

length: 14
D: NA
J: TRBJ1-4
size: NA
V: TRBV7-9
CDR3: CASSQQGWEEKLFF
DNA: TGTGCCAGCAGTCAACAGGGATGGGAGGAAAAACTGTTTTTT

length: 13
D: NA
J: TRBJ2-1
size: many
V: TRBV11-2
CDR3: CASSLELGNEQFF
DNA: TGTGCCAGCAGCTTAGAACTGGGCAATGAGCAGTTCTTC

length: 15
D: TRBD2
J: TRBJ2-3
size: many
V: TRBV20-1
CDR3: CSAVAGGRGADTQYF
DNA: TGCAGTGCCGTAGCGGGGGGGCGGGGTGCAGATACGCAGTATTTT

length: 14
D: NA
J: TRBJ1-1
size: NA
V: TRBV2
CDR3: CASRVGVQYPEAFF
DNA: TGTGCCAGCAGGGTAGGAGTCCAGTATCCTGAAGCTTTCTTT

length: 15
D: NA
J: TRBJ2-7
size: many
V: TRBV13
CDR3: CASSLGRGDSYEQYF
DNA: TGTGCCAGCAGCTTAGGGAGGGGTGACTCCTACGAGCAGTACTTC

length: 15
D: NA
J: TRBJ2-7
size: NA
V: TRBV20-1
CDR3: CSAPALRGSSYEQYF
DNA: TGCAGTGCTCCCGCCCTCCGGGGGAGCTCCTACGAGCAGTACTTC

length: 15
D: TRBD1
J: TRBJ1-1
size: NA
V: TRBV5-1
CDR3: CASSLQGNGNTEAFF
DNA: TGCGCCAGCAGCTTACAGGGGAACGGAAACACTGAAGCTTTCTTT

length: 15
D: TRBD2
J: TRBJ2-5
size: NA
V: TRBV20-1
CDR3: CSAASGSSSGKTQYF
DNA: TGCAGTGCAGCTAGCGGGAGCTCATCGGGAAAGACCCAGTACTTC

length: 14
D: NA
J: TRBJ2-2
size: NA
V: TRBV4-3
CDR3: CASSLTEGIGELFF
DNA: TGCGCCAGCAGCTTGACGGAGGGAATCGGGGAGCTGTTTTTT

length: 13
D: NA
J: TRBJ2-3
size: NA
V: TRBV9
CDR3: CASSAGTSDTQYF
DNA: TGTGCCAGCAGCGCCGGGACTTCAGATACGCAGTATTTT

length: 14
D: NA
J: TRBJ1-1
size: NA
V: TRBV7-9
CDR3: CASSSTLVGTEAFF
DNA: TGTGCCAGCAGCTCAACCTTGGTGGGAACTGAAGCTTTCTTT

length: 15
D: NA
J: TRBJ1-1
size: NA
V: TRBV2
CDR3: CASSEIRVLNTEAFF
DNA: TGTGCCAGCAGTGAAATCAGGGTCTTGAACACTGAAGCTTTCTTT